This TCR beta chain was recovered during a study of shared clonotypes between healthy human individuals. Concerning this clone: Its antigen is unknown.

Study-level points and caveats: A few donors shared 4.5% to 6.5% of their naive CD4 clonotypes.

After removal of 6 bases from V and 3 bases from J, the junction contained 7 bases not matched to a gene. In germline, CDR1 is MDHEN, CDR2 SYDVKM. The CDR3 consists of 14 residues. The table came from immunoSEQ multiplex PCR; TCRdb's copy has only in-frame clones and leaves some out. The sample holds a few million clones, around 93% seen once. CD8 cells regarded as naive lacked CD45RO, were positively chosen for CCR7, and omitted terminally differentiated effector memory CD45RA+ cells. The sample was naive CD8+ T cells from PBMCs. This sequence joins TRBV28 and TRBJ2-7, with 8 bases aligning to TRBD1. The receptor's source is a man aged 18 to 30 in good health. Some clones in this sample may be carry-over from other donors' samples. CDR3 in amino acids: CASRWTGSDYEQYF. The CDR3 nucleotides read TGTGCCAGCAGGTGGACAGGGTCAGACTACGAGCAGTACTTC.